This T cell receptor beta chain was recorded in a study of OX40 agonist ivuxolimab in advanced cancers. Study-level results: Clones of CD4+ and CD8+ blood T cells grew by week 6 at doses of 0.1 to 3.0 mg/kg.

Concerning this clone: Antigen: not known.

This table comes from immunoSEQ multiplex PCR, and its TCRdb copy is limited to in-frame clones, with some not included. This sample has about 62,000 clones, with nearly 90% found just once. Blood samples were obtained at baseline, cycle 4 day 1, and cycle 7 day 1. Trimming removed 5 bases at V and 0 bases at J, with 5 bases between. The CDR3 consists of 14 residues. The germline CDR1 and CDR2 sequences are LNHDA and SQIVND (reference sequence). Sequencing used CD4+ or CD8+ T cells sorted from blood, obtained in a trial of the OX40 agonist ivuxolimab. The receptor was isolated from an adult with an advanced solid tumor such as melanoma, head and neck, liver or kidney cancer. The J gene is TRBJ1-6, the V gene TRBV19; no clear D. The CDR3 spells CASSPSSYNSPLHF. DNA for the CDR3: TGTGCCAGTAGTCCCAGCTCCTATAATTCACCCCTCCACTTT. The variable domain in full, completed from reference TRBV19 and TRBJ1-6, reads DGGITQSPKYLFRKEGQNVTLSCEQNLNHDAMYWYRQDPGQGLRLIYYSQIVNDFQKGDIAEGYSVSREKKESFPLTVTSAQKNPTAFYLCASSPSSYNSPLHFGNGTRLTVT.